One and the same sample provided the 31 T cell receptor beta chains below, sequenced in a study of T cells in Graves' hyperthyroidism and ophthalmopathy. RNA transcripts were the template for amplifying TCR beta CDR3 regions. The HTBI primer set served for first-round RT-PCR of the TCR CDR3. TCRdb analysed the multiplex PCR reads with MiXCR anew, one entry per CDR3 protein. The profile shows approximately 630,000 distinct CDR3 sequences, 15% to 20% of them singletons. The sequenced sample consisted of blood. The receptors originated from a woman aged 25 to 39 with Graves' hyperthyroidism.

This chain joins TRBV19 and TRBJ2-5; TRBD1 matches 8 bases. The CDR3 has 15 residues. CDR1 is LNHDA and CDR2 is SQIVND in the germline V gene (reference sequence). V dropped 3 bases and J dropped 2; count of bases not matched to a gene: 5. CDR3 nucleotide sequence: TGTGCCAGTAGTATCCCCGACAGGGGTCAAGAGACCCAGTACTTC. This gives the protein CASSIPDRGQETQYF.

This clonotype has a count of ten or more. This rearrangement joins TRBV29-1 to TRBJ1-1; D might be TRBD1 (6 bases). The CDR3 runs 13 residues. Per germline, CDR1 SQVTM and CDR2 ANQGSEA. V lost 7 bases to trimming and J lost 4 bases, with 16 bases between them. The CDR3 spells CSANSQGRTEAFF. The CDR3 DNA reads TGCAGCGCTAACTCCCAGGGGCGCACTGAAGCTTTCTTT.

The chain employs TRBV7-2 and TRBJ1-1, with D perhaps matching TRBD1 (6 bases). CDR1 is SGHTA, CDR2 FQGNSA, per germline. The V end lost 5 bases, the J end lost 5 bases, and 15 bases lay between the germline ends. The CDR3 covers 14 residues. CDR3 in DNA: TGTGCCAGCAGCCCGACACAGGGTTCGACTGAAGCTTTCTTT. This translates into CASSPTQGSTEAFF.

Ten or more counts support this clonotype. The chain carries TRBV7-2 and TRBJ2-5; tentatively, D is TRBD2 (5 bases). The V gene's germline CDR1 is SGHTA and CDR2 FQGNSA. CDR3 size: 16 residues. The V end was cut by 0 bases, the J end by 5 bases, with 16 bases between. CDR3 region: CASSLAAGFRWETQYF. The DNA for the CDR3 is TGTGCCAGCAGCTTAGCGGCGGGCTTCCGCTGGGAGACCCAGTACTTC. The full variable domain, completed using reference TRBV7-2 and TRBJ2-5, is GAGVSQSPSNKVTEKGKDVELRCDPISGHTALYWYRQSLGQGLEFLIYFQGNSAPDKSGLPSDRFSAERTGGSVSTLTIQRTQQEDSAVYLCASSLAAGFRWETQYFGPGTRLLVL.

The table lists this clonotype with many counts. The chain recombines TRBV2 with TRBJ2-7; 7 positions match TRBD1. The CDR3 runs to 14 residues. CDR1 SNHLY and CDR2 FYNNEI come from the germline V gene. V dropped 7 bases and J dropped 2; count of bases not matched to a gene: 8. The CDR3 DNA is TGTGCCAGCACGGGACAGTTAGAGGCCTACGAGCAGTACTTC. Translated, it gives CASTGQLEAYEQYF.

This clonotype was detected many times. This chain links TRBV2 with TRBJ1-1; no definite D call. V was cut by 2 bases and J by 3 bases, with 7 bases left in between. The CDR3 runs 13 residues. Germline V gene data show CDR1 as SNHLY and CDR2 as FYNNEI. CDR3 bases: TGTGCCAGCAGTGAAACGGTGGACACTGAAGCTTTCTTT. Protein: CASSETVDTEAFF.

The CDR3 region has the DNA TGCAGTGCTGATGAACAGGGCACAGATACGCAGTATTTT. Protein product: CSADEQGTDTQYF. V gene TRBV20-1 combines with J gene TRBJ2-3; maybe TRBD1 (5 bases). With 5 bases removed from V and 1 base from J, the gap between germline ends came to 10 bases. The CDR3 runs 13 residues. In germline, CDR1 is DFQATT, CDR2 SNEGSKA (reference sequence).

This clonotype showed up many times. CDR3 nucleotide sequence: TGTGCCAGCGGGAGAACCACCTACGAGCAGTACTTC. This sequence encodes CASGRTTYEQYF. The chain recombines TRBV6-2 or TRBV6-3 with TRBJ2-7; a weak D match, TRBD2 (5 bases). The CDR3 is 12 residues long. Trimming took 8 bases from V and 2 from J, leaving 10 bases between them. The germline gives CDR1 MNHEY, CDR2 SVGEGT.

The rearrangement joins TRBV5-5 to TRBJ2-6, with D possibly being TRBD2 (6 bases). V was clipped by 2 bases and J by 4 bases, with 19 bases between them. CDR1 and CDR2 from the germline V gene are SGHKS and YYEKEE (reference sequence). This CDR3 comprises 18 residues. CDR3 in DNA: TGTGCCAGCAGCTTTTCGCCGGGAGTTCTCCCCGGGGCCAACGTCCTGACTTTC. Amino acids: CASSFSPGVLPGANVLTF.

This clonotype was seen at least ten times. The chain recombines TRBV11-2 with TRBJ2-5; 10 bases fit TRBD2. V lost 1 base, J lost 4 bases, and 9 bases stayed unmatched. CDR3 size: 17 residues. Looked up from germline, CDR1 is SGHAT and CDR2 is FQNNGV. CDR3 bases: TGTGCCAGCAGCTTAGGGGTCGCTAGCGGGGGACGAGAGACCCAGTACTTC. The encoded protein is CASSLGVASGGRETQYF.

This clonotype was counted ten times or more. This chain links TRBV2 with TRBJ2-3; 7 bases line up with TRBD2. CDR1 and CDR2 from the germline V gene are SNHLY and FYNNEI. The V gene end was trimmed by 3 bases and the J gene end by 5 bases; junction bases not matched to a gene: 8. The CDR3 is 15 amino acids. In DNA form, the CDR3 reads TGTGCCAGCAGTGAGGGAACCTCTAGCGGAGATACGCAGTATTTT. Translating it yields CASSEGTSSGDTQYF.

The gene calls are TRBV20-1 and TRBJ2-2, with 9 bases matching TRBD2. Germline V lookup: CDR1 DFQATT, CDR2 SNEGSKA (reference sequence). The trim removed 3 bases at V and 3 bases at J, leaving 5 bases unmatched. The CDR3 contains 15 residues. CDR3 nucleotide sequence: TGCAGTGCTAGTTTGGCGGGAGGGCACACCGGGGAGCTGTTTTTT. Its translation: CSASLAGGHTGELFF.

This clonotype was seen at least ten times. This chain connects TRBV20-1 to TRBJ2-1; 9 bases map to TRBD1. CDR3 length equals 14 residues. Germline CDR1 and CDR2: DFQATT and SNEGSKA (reference sequence). The V gene end was trimmed by 5 bases and the J gene end by 1 base; junction bases not matched to a gene: 3. CDR3 nucleotide sequence: TGCAGTGCTCCACAGGGGGCATCCTACAATGAGCAGTTCTTC. Translation: CSAPQGASYNEQFF.

Ten or more counts support this clonotype. One end of the junction fails to match germline, which may point to a read error. The chain couples TRBV20-1 to TRBJ1-2, with 8 bases identical to TRBD1. The CDR3 totals 13 residues. Germline lookup yields CDR1 DFQATT and CDR2 SNEGSKA (reference sequence). This chain's CDR3 is CSARDRGRNGYTF. The CDR3 DNA is TGCAGTGCTCGAGACAGGGGCCGTAATGGCTACACCTTC.

This chain uses TRBV28 with TRBJ1-4; the match to TRBD1 covers 10 bases. CDR1 and CDR2 from the germline V gene are MDHEN and SYDVKM. Losses at the gene ends were 1 base for V and 6 bases for J; bases not matched to a gene: 8. This CDR3 is 17 amino acids long. The chain's CDR3 is CASSLSYRTGGYEKLFF. The CDR3 coding sequence is TGTGCCAGCAGTTTATCTTACCGGACAGGGGGATATGAAAAACTGTTTTTT.

The genes are TRBV10-3 and TRBJ1-2; tentatively, D is TRBD1 (5 bases). This CDR3 comprises 17 residues. V gave up 0 bases and J gave up 0 bases, with 14 bases separating them. Germline CDR1 reads ENHRY; CDR2 reads SYGVKD. The CDR3 DNA sequence: TGTGCCATCAGTGAGTCCCTCCGACGGGGCTCTAACTATGGCTACACCTTC. As protein: CAISESLRRGSNYGYTF.

Concerning this clonotype itself: A much more abundant neighbour one base away suggests this may be a read error. This chain joins TRBV27 and TRBJ2-1, with TRBD1 matching 9 bases. The CDR3 is made up of 15 amino acids. In germline, CDR1 is MNHEY, CDR2 SMNVEV (reference sequence). V shed 5 bases, J shed 4 bases, and the junction held 6 bases outside the gene matches. The CDR3 coding sequence is TGTGCCAGCAGTCGCCCGGACAGGGGATACAATGAGCAGTTCTTC. This translates into CASSRPDRGYNEQFF.

This clonotype was observed many times. CDR3 in amino acids: CASSFSSDRNTNYGYTF. As DNA, the CDR3 is TGTGCCAGCAGTTTTTCTTCGGACAGGAATACTAACTATGGCTACACCTTC. The chain employs TRBV2 and TRBJ1-2; TRBD1 matches at 7 bases. Trimming at V came to 5 bases and at J to 0 bases, leaving 12 bases not matched to a gene. Germline V gives CDR1 SNHLY, CDR2 FYNNEI. The CDR3 contains 17 residues.

This clonotype was observed many times. This chain links TRBV5-1 with TRBJ2-7, with D unclear. The CDR3 spans 14 residues. CDR1 and CDR2 (germline): SGHRS, YFSETQ. Between the trimmed V and J ends, which lost 0 bases and 2 bases, there was a span of 9 bases. The CDR3 region has the DNA TGCGCCAGCAGCTTGGCTCAACCTCCCTACGAGCAGTACTTC. It specifies CASSLAQPPYEQYF.

Concerning this clonotype: A much bigger clone sits one base away, suggesting this may be a read error. The V call is TRBV7-2, the J call TRBJ2-7; D tentatively reads TRBD1 or TRBD2 (5 bases each). V lost 2 bases, J lost 2 bases, and 13 bases lay in between. Germline CDR1 reads SGHTA; CDR2 reads FQGNSA. This CDR3 has 15 amino acids. This chain's CDR3 is CASSLRDLSAYEQYF. CDR3 bases: TGTGCCAGCAGCTTACGGGACCTTTCAGCCTACGAGCAGTACTTC.

This clonotype has a handful of counts. The V and J genes are TRBV5-1 and TRBJ1-4; D possibly corresponds to TRBD1 (6 bases). The V gene's germline CDR1 is SGHRS and CDR2 YFSETQ. With 3 bases removed from V and 6 bases from J, the gap between germline ends came to 12 bases. The CDR3 loop spans 14 amino acids. CDR3 amino acids: CASSSGTQYEKLFF. CDR3 nucleotides: TGCGCCAGCAGCTCCGGGACACAGTATGAAAAACTGTTTTTT.

Many counts were recorded for this clonotype. The J gene is TRBJ2-2, the V gene TRBV20-1; 8 bases fit TRBD2. V dropped 3 bases and J dropped 0; count of bases not matched to a gene: 3. In germline, CDR1 is DFQATT, CDR2 SNEGSKA (reference sequence). This CDR3 has 15 residues. CDR3 coding DNA: TGCAGTGCTAGGGGCGGGAGGACGAACACCGGGGAGCTGTTTTTT. Its translation: CSARGGRTNTGELFF.

The sample holds one count of this clonotype. The chain uses TRBV6-4 and TRBJ2-6, with D unclear. CDR3 size: 14 residues. V lost 6 bases, J lost 1 base, and 7 bases lay in between. CDR1 MRHNA and CDR2 SNTAGT come from the germline V gene. The DNA for the CDR3 is TGTGCCAGCAGCGTAAATTCTGGGGCCAACGTCCTGACTTTC. It codes for CASSVNSGANVLTF.

This clonotype was found many times. The chain links TRBV20-1 to TRBJ2-3, with D possibly TRBD2 on 5 matching bases. The CDR3 is 14 amino acids. Trimming took 3 bases from V and 1 from J, leaving 11 bases between them. CDR1 is DFQATT and CDR2 is SNEGSKA in the germline V gene (reference sequence). The CDR3 sequence is CSARRERGTDTQYF. The CDR3 coding sequence is TGCAGTGCTAGGAGGGAGAGGGGCACAGATACGCAGTATTTT.

This clonotype was recorded a few times. The V and J genes are TRBV19 and TRBJ2-1, with D hard to call. Per germline, CDR1 LNHDA and CDR2 SQIVND (reference sequence). Trimming took 7 bases from V and 3 from J, leaving 10 bases between them. There are 13 residues in the CDR3. The CDR3 sequence is CASKAVNYNEQFF. CDR3 DNA sequence: TGTGCCAGTAAGGCAGTAAACTACAATGAGCAGTTCTTC.

The V call is TRBV29-1, the J call TRBJ2-4, with unresolved D. This CDR3 has 16 amino acids. The ends were cut back, 0 bases at V and 0 bases at J, with 12 bases in the middle. Germline lookup yields CDR1 SQVTM and CDR2 ANQGSEA. This CDR3 reads CSVEDRKQQAKNIQYF. The DNA of the CDR3 is TGCAGCGTTGAAGATCGGAAACAGCAAGCCAAAAACATTCAGTACTTC.

The V call is TRBV24-1, the J call TRBJ2-5; 10 bases line up with TRBD1. The CDR3 totals 16 residues. CDR1 and CDR2 from the germline V gene are KGHDR and SFDVKD. V dropped 3 bases and J dropped 2; count of bases not matched to a gene: 5. CDR3 DNA: TGTGCCACCAGTGATGGGGACAGGGGCCCACAAGAGACCCAGTACTTC. Protein sequence: CATSDGDRGPQETQYF.

The sample holds many counts of this clonotype. This chain uses TRBV30 with TRBJ1-5; D gene ambiguous. The germline gives CDR1 GTSNPN, CDR2 SVGIG (reference sequence). The CDR3 loop spans 13 amino acids. V dropped 5 bases and J dropped 0 bases, with 8 bases sitting between them. In nucleotides, the CDR3 is TGTGCCTGGGGGCAGTATAGCAATCAGCCCCAGCATTTT. Its protein product is CAWGQYSNQPQHF.

This clonotype occurred many times. V is TRBV28 and J is TRBJ1-1; possible D gene TRBD1, 6 bases. The CDR3 runs to 13 residues. CDR1 and CDR2 from the germline V gene are MDHEN and SYDVKM. V was trimmed by 6 bases and J by 2 bases, leaving 10 bases between them. The CDR3 DNA reads as TGTGCCAGCAGGGACAGTGCCAACACTGAAGCTTTCTTT. This translates into CASRDSANTEAFF.

This clonotype has just a few counts. This rearrangement joins TRBV6-5 to TRBJ1-2; no definite D call. The CDR3 covers 13 residues. CDR1 and CDR2 (germline): MNHEY, SVGAGI. The ends were cut back, 8 bases at V and 4 bases at J, with 14 bases in the middle. Here the CDR3 DNA reads TGTGCCAGCCCCCCCCCCAACTTCTATGGCTACACCTTC. It yields the protein CASPPPNFYGYTF.

This clonotype was seen at least ten times. The J gene is TRBJ2-1, the V gene TRBV12-3 or TRBV12-4, with D tentatively TRBD2 (6 bases). The CDR3 consists of 15 residues. The ends were cut back, 6 bases at V and 4 bases at J, with 16 bases in the middle. This CDR3 is CASSPRLGSYNEQFF. CDR3 in DNA: TGTGCCAGCAGCCCTAGACTAGGGAGTTACAATGAGCAGTTCTTC.